A single sample is the source of the 27 T cell receptor beta chains below, sequenced in a study of human T cells and chemical hapten exposure. Time point meaning: patch test 2, 6 weeks after DPC sensitization. Treatment specified: therapeutic diphenylcyclopropenone sensitization with weekly scalp DPC. MiXCR was run by TCRdb on the RACE reads, yielding one entry per CDR3 protein. The sample has 80,000 to 95,000 distinct CDR3 sequences, around 10% seen once. Sequences were derived from whole blood, sampled in connection with sensitization to the hapten diphenylcyclopropenone (DPC). The receptors here all came from a man younger than 35 with alopecia areata. Some clones in this sample may be carry-over from other donors' samples.

Many counts were recorded for this clonotype. V usage is TRBV4-2 and J usage is TRBJ1-6, with no clear D. This CDR3 region has 15 residues. CDR1 is LGHNA, CDR2 YNFKEQ, per germline. Trimming took off 1 base at V and 7 bases at J, with 11 bases between the two ends. The CDR3 loop reads CASSQVGRSNSPLHF. DNA of the CDR3: TGTGCCAGCAGCCAAGTCGGCAGGAGCAATTCACCCCTCCACTTT.

The sample holds many counts of this clonotype. This rearrangement joins TRBV9 to TRBJ2-1, with 9 bases matching TRBD1. V lost 4 bases and J lost 3; bases outside the gene matches: 8. This CDR3 has 16 residues. Looked up from germline, CDR1 is SGDLS and CDR2 is YYNGEE. The CDR3 DNA reads as TGTGCCAGCAGCCCATTCTCGGGACAGGGCTACAATGAGCAGTTCTTC. Protein sequence: CASSPFSGQGYNEQFF.

V and J are TRBV24-1 and TRBJ2-1, with a weak D call TRBD1 (5 bases). Germline lookup yields CDR1 KGHDR and CDR2 SFDVKD. There are 15 residues in the CDR3. V lost 2 bases and J lost 8, with 15 bases in between. CDR3 sequence (DNA): TGTGCCACCAGTGATTCCGATTTTGGGGCCGATGAGCAGTTCTTC. Translating gives CATSDSDFGADEQFF.

This clonotype was seen a few times. This chain uses TRBV28 with TRBJ2-7, with D hard to call. The CDR3 consists of 13 residues. Per the germline V gene, CDR1 is MDHEN and CDR2 is SYDVKM. V was pared by 6 bases and J by 2 bases, with 11 bases between. The CDR3 DNA follows: TGTGCCAGCAGATCGACTGCAACCTACGAGCAGTACTTC. This gives the protein CASRSTATYEQYF.

This clonotype has a count of ten or more. In nucleotides, the CDR3 is TGCAGCGTCGAGGACAGAGATGAGCAGTTCTTC. Residues: CSVEDRDEQFF. The chain recombines TRBV29-1 with TRBJ2-1; a possible D gene is TRBD1 (6 bases). The CDR3 runs 11 residues. V lost 6 bases and J lost 8, with 11 bases in between. The germline gives CDR1 SQVTM, CDR2 ANQGSEA.

The chain couples TRBV20-1 to TRBJ2-3; 7 bases line up with TRBD2. V lost 6 bases, J lost 2 bases, and 11 bases stayed unmatched. The CDR3 spans 15 residues. Germline V gene sequence: CDR1 DFQATT, CDR2 SNEGSKA (reference sequence). CDR3 sequence: CSALDSTSPTDTQYF. In DNA, the CDR3 is TGCAGTGCCCTCGATTCGACTAGCCCCACAGATACGCAGTATTTT.

This clonotype was picked up many times. This CDR3 is CASSDASGGSVQYF. In DNA form, the CDR3 reads TGTGCCAGCAGTGACGCTAGCGGGGGGTCCGTCCAGTATTTT. This sequence joins TRBV6-4 and TRBJ2-3, with 11 bases matching TRBD2. Trimming removed 2 bases from V and 12 bases from J; junction bases left unmatched: 7. Germline-derived CDR1 and CDR2 are MRHNA and SNTAGT. There are 14 residues in the CDR3.

Ten or more counts support this clonotype. The CDR3 sequence is CSARRPGLAGAPTDTQYF. The CDR3, as DNA: TGCAGTGCTAGACGTCCGGGACTAGCGGGGGCCCCCACAGATACGCAGTATTTT. The genes are TRBV20-1 and TRBJ2-3; the match to TRBD2 covers 14 bases. The CDR3 runs 18 residues. Trimming took 2 bases from V and 2 from J; bases not matched to a gene: 9. CDR1 and CDR2 from the germline V gene are DFQATT and SNEGSKA (reference sequence).

Points on this clonotype: A much larger clone differs from this one at a single base, so this may be a read error. The CDR3 region is CARSANTWPNEKLFF. The CDR3, as DNA: TGTGCCAGAAGTGCCAATACGTGGCCTAATGAAAAACTGTTTTTT. This sequence joins TRBV12-3 or TRBV12-4 and TRBJ1-4; no definite D call. The CDR3 extends over 15 amino acids. Trimming pared 9 bases from V and 3 bases from J, leaving 17 bases between.

Ten or more counts support this clonotype. The V and J genes are TRBV12-3 or TRBV12-4 and TRBJ1-2, with no clear D. This CDR3 comprises 13 residues. The ends were cut back, 3 bases at V and 2 bases at J, with 7 bases in the middle. This chain's CDR3 is CASSLSQNYGYTF. CDR3 coding DNA: TGTGCCAGCAGTTTGAGCCAGAACTATGGCTACACCTTC.

V is TRBV13 and J is TRBJ2-7; 10 nucleotides line up with TRBD2. The CDR3 extends over 12 amino acids. CDR1 and CDR2 (germline): PRHDT, FYEKMQ (reference sequence). V trimming: 7 bases; J trimming: 6 bases; junction bases outside the gene matches: 3. CDR3 sequence (DNA): TGTGCCAGCACAGCGGGGGGGCTCGAGCAGTACTTC. Translated: CASTAGGLEQYF.

This clonotype has just a few counts. The chain couples TRBV7-9 to TRBJ1-6; D is possibly TRBD1 (6 bases). Trimming took 5 bases from V and 10 from J, leaving 15 bases between them. Germline V lookup: CDR1 SEHNR, CDR2 FQNEAQ (reference sequence). CDR3 length equals 14 residues. This CDR3 reads CASSTTGFGSPLHF. In DNA form, the CDR3 reads TGTGCCAGCAGCACAACAGGGTTCGGATCACCCCTCCACTTT.

In this sample, this clonotype turned up a few times. DNA of the CDR3: TGCAGTGCTAGAGGCGGGGGGTCGGTAGATACGCAGTATTTT. The encoded protein is CSARGGGSVDTQYF. The chain recombines TRBV20-1 with TRBJ2-3; 8 nucleotides agree with TRBD2. Germline trimming cut 1 base from V and 5 bases from J; bases unmatched to any gene: 5. CDR3 length: 14 amino acids. CDR1 DFQATT and CDR2 SNEGSKA come from the germline V gene (reference sequence).

A few counts support this clonotype. CDR3 loop: CASSSKADSYGYTF. CDR3 in DNA: TGTGCCAGCAGCTCAAAAGCCGACAGTTATGGCTACACCTTC. The chain links TRBV11-1 to TRBJ1-2; tentatively, D is TRBD1 (5 bases). CDR3 length: 14 residues. Germline V gene lookup returns CDR1 SGHAT and CDR2 FQDESV (reference sequence). Trimming took off 4 bases at V and 5 bases at J, with 14 bases between the two ends.

This clonotype was detected many times. The chain carries TRBV20-1 and TRBJ1-2, with TRBD1 as a possible D gene (6 bases). The CDR3 has 12 residues. The V end was cut by 6 bases, the J end by 4 bases, with 12 bases between. Looked up from germline, CDR1 is DFQATT and CDR2 is SNEGSKA (reference sequence). In DNA, the CDR3 is TGCAGTGCCTGGGACACCATCTATGGCTACACCTTC. This sequence encodes CSAWDTIYGYTF.

This clonotype has more than one count but fewer than ten. J is TRBJ2-3 and V is TRBV7-2; 7 bases agree with TRBD1. J was trimmed by 2 bases and V by 3 bases; bases with no gene match: 11. Per the germline V gene, CDR1 is SGHTA and CDR2 is FQGNSA. This CDR3 is built from 17 residues. The CDR3 protein is CASSFAETGPYTDTQYF. The CDR3 nucleotides are TGTGCCAGCAGCTTCGCCGAGACAGGGCCCTACACAGATACGCAGTATTTT. Supplemented by reference TRBV7-2 and TRBJ2-3, the full variable domain reads GAGVSQSPSNKVTEKGKDVELRCDPISGHTALYWYRQSLGQGLEFLIYFQGNSAPDKSGLPSDRFSAERTGGSVSTLTIQRTQQEDSAVYLCASSFAETGPYTDTQYFGPGTRLTVL.

This clonotype has a count of ten or more. The V gene is TRBV28, the J gene TRBJ2-2, with D possibly TRBD2 on 6 matching bases. Deletions cut 3 bases from V and 3 bases from J, with 26 bases between. Germline V lookup: CDR1 MDHEN, CDR2 SYDVKM. The CDR3 has 20 residues. CDR3 nucleotide sequence: TGTGCCAGCAGTTTCCTCGACACTCTCGACCGGGGGTCACACACCGGGGAGCTGTTTTTT. This sequence encodes CASSFLDTLDRGSHTGELFF.

This clonotype was picked up a small number of times. In DNA, the CDR3 is TGTGCCAGCAGTCACGGACAGGGAATGAACACTGAAGCTTTCTTT. This encodes CASSHGQGMNTEAFF. The V and J genes are TRBV27 and TRBJ1-1; TRBD1 matches 8 bases. Germline-derived CDR1 and CDR2 are MNHEY and SMNVEV (reference sequence). The ends lost 5 bases at V and 0 bases at J; junction bases unmatched: 5. The CDR3 sequence is 15 residues long.

This clonotype was found many times. V gene TRBV6-9 combines with J gene TRBJ2-7, with D perhaps matching TRBD2 (6 bases). CDR3 size: 10 residues. The V end lost 9 bases, the J end lost 5 bases, and 8 bases lay between the germline ends. Germline assignment: CDR1 MNHGY and CDR2 SVAAGI. CDR3 amino acids: CARTSNEQYV. Written as DNA, the CDR3 is TGTGCCAGAACTAGCAACGAGCAGTACGTC.

Many counts were recorded for this clonotype. V is TRBV6-2 or TRBV6-3 and J is TRBJ2-2, with D hard to call. Germline V lookup: CDR1 MNHEY, CDR2 SVGEGT. There are 14 residues in the CDR3. V shed 2 bases and J shed 6 bases, with 10 bases lying between them. The CDR3 reads CASSYTETPGELFF. As DNA, the CDR3 is TGTGCCAGCAGTTACACTGAGACTCCCGGGGAGCTGTTTTTT.

This clonotype was seen a few times. Written as DNA, the CDR3 is TGTGCCAGCAGCTCCAAGGGGACTAGTGTTTATAATGAGCAGTTCTTC. Amino acid sequence: CASSSKGTSVYNEQFF. This chain joins TRBV11-2 and TRBJ2-1; TRBD2 matches at 8 bases. The CDR3 sequence is 16 residues long. V shed 4 bases, J shed 7 bases, and the junction held 12 bases outside the gene matches. Germline-derived CDR1 and CDR2 are SGHAT and FQNNGV.

The V call is TRBV6-5, the J call TRBJ2-4; D remains unclear. V was trimmed by 0 bases and J by 0 bases, leaving 24 bases between them. This CDR3 contains 21 residues. Germline CDR1 and CDR2: MNHEY and SVGAGI. CDR3 protein: CASSYSSQGPLLALAKNIQYF. DNA of the CDR3: TGTGCCAGCAGTTACTCGTCCCAAGGCCCGCTTTTAGCTCTAGCCAAAAACATTCAGTACTTC.

This clonotype was counted a few times. CDR3 loop: CAISAGDTGYTF. The CDR3 nucleotides read TGTGCCATCAGTGCAGGGGATACTGGCTACACCTTC. The rearrangement joins TRBV10-3 to TRBJ1-2; TRBD1 might be the D (6 bases). The length of the CDR3 is 12 residues. V lost 4 bases and J 7 bases, leaving 10 bases between the germline ends. Per the germline V gene, CDR1 is ENHRY and CDR2 is SYGVKD.

The rearrangement links TRBV6-5 to TRBJ2-1; D is unclear. The CDR3 loop spans 13 amino acids. The germline V gene has CDR1 MNHEY and CDR2 SVGAGI. V lost 5 bases and J lost 1, with 6 bases in between. CDR3 DNA sequence: TGTGCCAGCAGTGGCCATTCCTACAATGAGCAGTTCTTC. This encodes CASSGHSYNEQFF.

This clonotype was counted many times. The chain couples TRBV7-3 to TRBJ1-1; D is unresolved. Germline loops: CDR1 SGHTA, CDR2 FQGTGA. The CDR3 totals 16 residues. Trimming pared 5 bases from V and 1 base from J, leaving 17 bases between. The CDR3 reads CASSPYMGLGNTEAFF. The CDR3 DNA follows: TGTGCCAGCAGCCCTTATATGGGCTTAGGGAACACTGAAGCTTTCTTT.

The V and J genes are TRBV5-8 and TRBJ2-2; TRBD1 matches 8 bases. Germline trimming cut 4 bases from V and 0 bases from J; bases unmatched to any gene: 5. Germline V gene lookup returns CDR1 SGHTS and CDR2 YDEGEE. The CDR3 runs 16 residues. This CDR3 reads CASSRTGNSNTGELFF. The DNA of the CDR3 is TGTGCCAGCAGCCGGACAGGGAACTCGAACACCGGGGAGCTGTTTTTT.

At least ten counts were recorded for this clonotype. The chain couples TRBV12-2 to TRBJ1-5. TRBV12-2 is marked as a pseudogene. The CDR3 spans 11 residues. CDR3 DNA sequence: TGTGCAAGCCGAGGGCATCAGCCCCAGCATTTT. It is translated as CASRGHQPQHF.